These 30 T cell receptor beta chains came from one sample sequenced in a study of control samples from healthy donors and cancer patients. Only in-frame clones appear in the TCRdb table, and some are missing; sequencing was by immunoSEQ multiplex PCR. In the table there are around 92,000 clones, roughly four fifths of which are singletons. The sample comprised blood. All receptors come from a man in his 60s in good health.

CDR3 region: CASSTGDRRLTPSGNTIYF. The DNA of the CDR3 is TGCGCCAGCAGCACCGGCGACAGGCGTCTTACACCCTCTGGAAACACCATATATTTT. This chain links TRBV5-1 with TRBJ1-3; perhaps TRBD1 as D (6 bases). Germline V CDR1 and CDR2: SGHRS, YFSETQ. This CDR3 has 19 residues. Trimming pared 4 bases from V and 0 bases from J, leaving 23 bases between.

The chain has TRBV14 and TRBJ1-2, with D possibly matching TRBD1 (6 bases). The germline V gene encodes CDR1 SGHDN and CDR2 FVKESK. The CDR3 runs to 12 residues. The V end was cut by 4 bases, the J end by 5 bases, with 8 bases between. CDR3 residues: CASSPTGYGYTF. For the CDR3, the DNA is TGTGCCAGCAGCCCTACAGGGTATGGCTACACCTTC.

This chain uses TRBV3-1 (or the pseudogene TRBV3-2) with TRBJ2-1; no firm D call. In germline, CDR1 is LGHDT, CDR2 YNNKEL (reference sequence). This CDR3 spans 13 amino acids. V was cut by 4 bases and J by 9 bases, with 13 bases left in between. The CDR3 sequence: CASSLKVGGEQFF. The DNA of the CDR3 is TGTGCCAGCAGCCTCAAAGTCGGCGGTGAGCAGTTCTTC.

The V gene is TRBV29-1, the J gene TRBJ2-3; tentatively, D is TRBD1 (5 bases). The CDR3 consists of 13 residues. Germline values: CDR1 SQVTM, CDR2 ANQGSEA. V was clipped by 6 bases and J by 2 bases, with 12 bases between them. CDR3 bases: TGCAGCGTAGGTCTCAGGGCCACAGATACGCAGTATTTT. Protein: CSVGLRATDTQYF.

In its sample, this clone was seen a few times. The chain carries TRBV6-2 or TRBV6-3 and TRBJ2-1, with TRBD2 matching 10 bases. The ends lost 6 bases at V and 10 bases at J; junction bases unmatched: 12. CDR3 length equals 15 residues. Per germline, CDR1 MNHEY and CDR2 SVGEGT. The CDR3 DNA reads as TGTGCCAGCAGCTCCGGGACTAGCGATCTCGGGGAGCAGTTCTTC. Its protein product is CASSSGTSDLGEQFF.

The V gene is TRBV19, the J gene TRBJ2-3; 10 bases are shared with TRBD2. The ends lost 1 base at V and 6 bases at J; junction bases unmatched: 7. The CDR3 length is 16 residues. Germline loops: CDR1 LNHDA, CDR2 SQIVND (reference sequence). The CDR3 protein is CASSIGISGRSDTQYF. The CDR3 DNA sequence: TGTGCCAGTAGTATAGGAATTAGCGGGAGGAGCGATACGCAGTATTTT.

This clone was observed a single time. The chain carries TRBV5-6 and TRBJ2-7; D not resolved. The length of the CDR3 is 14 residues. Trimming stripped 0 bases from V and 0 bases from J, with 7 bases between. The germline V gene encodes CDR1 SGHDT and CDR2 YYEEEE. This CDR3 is CASSLVYVSYEQYF. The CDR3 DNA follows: TGTGCCAGCAGCTTGGTCTACGTCTCCTACGAGCAGTACTTC.

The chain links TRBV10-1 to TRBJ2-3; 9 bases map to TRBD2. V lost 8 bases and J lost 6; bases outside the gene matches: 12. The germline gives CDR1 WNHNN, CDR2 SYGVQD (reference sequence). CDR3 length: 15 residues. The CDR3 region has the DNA TGCGCCAGCTCCGCCCGCGCGGGAGGGAAGGATACGCAGTATTTT. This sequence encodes CASSARAGGKDTQYF.

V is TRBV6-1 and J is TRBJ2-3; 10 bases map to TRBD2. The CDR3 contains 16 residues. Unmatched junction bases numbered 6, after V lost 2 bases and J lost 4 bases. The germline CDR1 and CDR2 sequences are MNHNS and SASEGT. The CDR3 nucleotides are TGTGCCAGCAGTGAAACCCTAGCGGGAGCGTCAGATACGCAGTATTTT. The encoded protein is CASSETLAGASDTQYF.

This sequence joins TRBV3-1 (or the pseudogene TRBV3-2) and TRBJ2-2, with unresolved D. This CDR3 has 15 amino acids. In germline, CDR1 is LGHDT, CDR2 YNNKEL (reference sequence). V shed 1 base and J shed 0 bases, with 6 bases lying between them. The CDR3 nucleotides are TGTGCCAGCAGCCAAGTTTGGTCGAACACCGGGGAGCTGTTTTTT. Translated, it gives CASSQVWSNTGELFF.

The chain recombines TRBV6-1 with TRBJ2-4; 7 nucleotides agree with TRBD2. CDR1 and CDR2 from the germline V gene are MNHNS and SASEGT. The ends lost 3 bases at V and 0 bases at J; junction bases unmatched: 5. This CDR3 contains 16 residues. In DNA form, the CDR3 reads TGTGCCAGCAGTGATAGGGAGGGGCTAGCCAAAAACATTCAGTACTTC. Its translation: CASSDREGLAKNIQYF.

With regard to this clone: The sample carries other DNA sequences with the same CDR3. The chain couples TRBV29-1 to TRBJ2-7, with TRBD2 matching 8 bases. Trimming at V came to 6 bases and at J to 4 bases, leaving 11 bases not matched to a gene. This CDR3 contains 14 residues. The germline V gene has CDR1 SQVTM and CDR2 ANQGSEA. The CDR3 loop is CSVNARGGSYEQYF. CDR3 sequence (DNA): TGCAGCGTGAACGCACGGGGGGGAAGTTACGAGCAGTACTTC.

CDR3 residues: CASSLYTMISTDTQYF. CDR3 nucleotides: TGCGCCAGCAGCTTGTATACTATGATAAGCACAGATACGCAGTATTTT. The V and J genes are TRBV5-1 and TRBJ2-3; D unclear. Germline V gene data show CDR1 as SGHRS and CDR2 as YFSETQ. The V end lost 1 base, the J end lost 0 bases, and 12 bases lay between the germline ends. This CDR3 region has 16 residues.

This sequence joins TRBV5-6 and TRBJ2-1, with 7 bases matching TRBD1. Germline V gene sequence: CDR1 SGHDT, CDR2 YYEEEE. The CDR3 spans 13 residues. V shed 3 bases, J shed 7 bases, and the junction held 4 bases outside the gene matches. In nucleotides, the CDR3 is TGTGCCAGCAGCTGGGGGACAGTAAATGAGCAGTTCTTC. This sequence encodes CASSWGTVNEQFF.

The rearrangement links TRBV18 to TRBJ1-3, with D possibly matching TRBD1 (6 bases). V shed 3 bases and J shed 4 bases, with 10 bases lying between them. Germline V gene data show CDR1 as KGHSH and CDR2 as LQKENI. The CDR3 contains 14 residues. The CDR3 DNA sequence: TGTGCCAGCTCACCGGGGGGCGCAGGAAACACCATATATTTT. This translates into CASSPGGAGNTIYF. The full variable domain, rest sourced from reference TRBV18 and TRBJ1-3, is NAGVMQNPRHLVRRRGQEARLRCSPMKGHSHVYWYRQLPEEGLKFMVYLQKENIIDESGMPKERFSAEFPKEGPSILRIQQVVRGDSAAYFCASSPGGAGNTIYFGEGSWLTVV.

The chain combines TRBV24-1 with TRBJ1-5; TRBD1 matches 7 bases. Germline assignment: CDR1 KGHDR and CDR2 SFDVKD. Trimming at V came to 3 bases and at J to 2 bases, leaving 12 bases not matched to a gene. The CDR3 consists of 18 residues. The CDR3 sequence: CATSDQQTGDYGNQPQHF. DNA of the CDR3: TGTGCCACCAGTGATCAGCAAACAGGGGATTACGGCAATCAGCCCCAGCATTTT.

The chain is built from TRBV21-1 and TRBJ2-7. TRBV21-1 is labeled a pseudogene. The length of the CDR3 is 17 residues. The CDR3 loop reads CASSKTSPPDLSYEQYF. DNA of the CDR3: TGTGCCAGCAGCAAAACGAGCCCTCCGGACCTCTCCTACGAGCAGTACTTC.

The CDR3 region has the DNA TGCGCCAGCAGCCCTTTGGGGGCTGAACGCACAGATACGCAGTATTTT. Its protein product is CASSPLGAERTDTQYF. V is TRBV5-1 and J is TRBJ2-3, with D tentatively TRBD1 (6 bases). CDR1 SGHRS and CDR2 YFSETQ come from the germline V gene. The ends were cut back, 4 bases at V and 1 base at J, with 16 bases in the middle. The CDR3 is 16 amino acids.

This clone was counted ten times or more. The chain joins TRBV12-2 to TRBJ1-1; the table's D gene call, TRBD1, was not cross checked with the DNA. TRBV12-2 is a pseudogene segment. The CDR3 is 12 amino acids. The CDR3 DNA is TGTGCAAGTCGCTTACAGAACACTGAAGCTTTCTTT. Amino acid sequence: CASRLQNTEAFF.

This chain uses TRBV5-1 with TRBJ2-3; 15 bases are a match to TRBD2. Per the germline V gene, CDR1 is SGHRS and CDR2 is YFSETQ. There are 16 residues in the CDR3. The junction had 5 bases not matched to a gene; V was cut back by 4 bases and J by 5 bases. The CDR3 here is CASSPGLAGGRDTQYF. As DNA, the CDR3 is TGCGCCAGCAGCCCGGGACTAGCGGGGGGAAGAGATACGCAGTATTTT.

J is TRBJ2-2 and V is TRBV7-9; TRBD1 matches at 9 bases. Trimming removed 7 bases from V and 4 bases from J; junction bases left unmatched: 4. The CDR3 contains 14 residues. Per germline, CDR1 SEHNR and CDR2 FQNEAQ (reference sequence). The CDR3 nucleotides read TGTGCCAGCATCCGACAGGGGGGCACCGGGGAGCTGTTTTTT. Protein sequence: CASIRQGGTGELFF.

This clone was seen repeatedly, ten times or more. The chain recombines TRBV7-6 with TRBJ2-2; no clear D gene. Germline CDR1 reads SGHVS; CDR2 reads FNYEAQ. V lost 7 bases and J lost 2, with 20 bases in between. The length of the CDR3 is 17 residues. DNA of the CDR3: TGTGCCAGCACCCAGGTGCGGAGCAAAAAAAACACCGGGGAGCTGTTTTTT. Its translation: CASTQVRSKKNTGELFF.

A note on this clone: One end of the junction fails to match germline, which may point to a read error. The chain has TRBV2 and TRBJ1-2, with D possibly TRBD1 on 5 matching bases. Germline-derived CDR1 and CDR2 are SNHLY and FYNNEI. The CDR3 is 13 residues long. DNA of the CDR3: TGTGCCGGGGGGATGGGACGGAACTATGGCTACACCTTT. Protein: CAGGMGRNYGYTF.

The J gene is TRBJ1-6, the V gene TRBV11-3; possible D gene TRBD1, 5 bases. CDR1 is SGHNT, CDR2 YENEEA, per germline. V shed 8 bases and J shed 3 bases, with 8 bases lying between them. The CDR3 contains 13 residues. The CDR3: CASQGGYNSPLHF. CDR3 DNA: TGTGCCAGCCAGGGTGGCTATAATTCACCCCTCCACTTT.

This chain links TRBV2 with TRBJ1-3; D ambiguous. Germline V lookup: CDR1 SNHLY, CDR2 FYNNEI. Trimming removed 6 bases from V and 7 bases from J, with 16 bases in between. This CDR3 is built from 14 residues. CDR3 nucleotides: TGTGCCAGCAGACCCGAGGTTGGGGTTAACACCATATATTTT. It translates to CASRPEVGVNTIYF.

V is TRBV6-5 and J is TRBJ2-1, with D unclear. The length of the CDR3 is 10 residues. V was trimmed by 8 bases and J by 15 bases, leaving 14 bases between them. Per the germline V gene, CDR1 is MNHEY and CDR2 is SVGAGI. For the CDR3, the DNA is TGTGCCAGCGGTCAAAACCGTCCGTTCTTC. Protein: CASGQNRPFF.

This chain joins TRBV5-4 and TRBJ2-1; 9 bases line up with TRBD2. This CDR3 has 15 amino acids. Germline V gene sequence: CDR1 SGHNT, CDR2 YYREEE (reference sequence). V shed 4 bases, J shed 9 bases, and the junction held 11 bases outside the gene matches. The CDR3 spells CASSGSGGRPVEQFF. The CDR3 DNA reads TGTGCCAGCAGCGGGAGCGGGGGGCGTCCGGTTGAGCAGTTCTTC.

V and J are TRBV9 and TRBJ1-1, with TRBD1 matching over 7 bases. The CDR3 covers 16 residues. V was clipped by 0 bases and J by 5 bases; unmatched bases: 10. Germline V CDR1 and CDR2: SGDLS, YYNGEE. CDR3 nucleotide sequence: TGTGCCAGCAGCGTAGATCCGAACAGGGGCGTTACTGAAGCTTTCTTT. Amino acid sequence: CASSVDPNRGVTEAFF.

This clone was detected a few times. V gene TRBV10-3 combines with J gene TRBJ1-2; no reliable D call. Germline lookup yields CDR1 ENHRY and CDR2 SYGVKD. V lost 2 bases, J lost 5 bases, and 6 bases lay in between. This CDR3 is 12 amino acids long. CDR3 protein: CAISEEDYGYTF. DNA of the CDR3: TGTGCCATCAGTGAGGAGGATTATGGCTACACCTTC.

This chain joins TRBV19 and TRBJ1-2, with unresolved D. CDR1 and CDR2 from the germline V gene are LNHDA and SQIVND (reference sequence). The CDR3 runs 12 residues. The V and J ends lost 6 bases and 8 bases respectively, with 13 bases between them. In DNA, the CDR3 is TGTGCCAGTAGCCCTAGGGATAACGGCTACACCTTC. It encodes CASSPRDNGYTF.